This T cell receptor beta chain was sequenced during a study of sequential checkpoint blockade in melanoma. Data came from immunoSEQ multiplex PCR; TCRdb stores just in-frame clones and leaves some out. The table has under 20,000 clones, around 76% seen once; the top ten hold about 37%. Germline CDR1 reads SEHNR; CDR2 reads FQNEAQ (reference sequence). V was shortened by 0 bases and J by 3 bases, with 15 bases between the two germline ends. This CDR3 has 17 amino acids. Treatment: randomized to nivolumab then ipilimumab (arm A) or the reverse (arm B). The chain carries TRBV7-9 and TRBJ1-5; D may be TRBD1 (5 bases). Here the sequenced sample was CD8+ T cells sorted from blood (inferred from file names), taken from a patient given nivolumab and ipilimumab in sequence. This clonotype was obtained from a human donor with melanoma. This CDR3 is CASSLAARVGPNQPQHF. DNA for the CDR3: TGTGCCAGCAGCTTAGCGGCCAGGGTAGGACCCAATCAGCCCCAGCATTTT. The full variable domain, its missing parts supplied by reference TRBV7-9 and TRBJ1-5, is DTGVSQNPRHKITKRGQNVTFRCDPISEHNRLYWYRQTLGQGPEFLTYFQNEAQLEKSRLLSDRFSAERPKGSFSTLEIQRTEQGDSAMYLCASSLAARVGPNQPQHFGDGTRLSIL.